This T cell receptor (beta chain) was profiled in a study of T-cell memory formation after mild COVID-19. TCRdb called the 5' RACE reads again in MiXCR, with one record for every CDR3 protein. The repertoire holds approximately 250,000 distinct CDR3 sequences, with 15% to 20% as singletons. The CDR3 runs to 16 residues. V was clipped by 5 bases and J by 6 bases; unmatched bases: 7. CDR1 and CDR2 from the germline V gene are SGHTA and FQGNSA. This clonotype was counted between two and nine times. This clonotype originated in a man younger than 30 who had mild COVID-19 (a few samples of this study predate the infection). Cell type and time point are not known. Sequenced input: PBMCs or a T cell subset sorted from them (not recorded which). The chain couples TRBV7-2 to TRBJ2-2; 12 positions agree with TRBD1. The CDR3 sequence is CASSAHGTGGSGELFF. CDR3 bases: TGTGCCAGCAGCGCGCACGGGACAGGGGGCTCCGGGGAGCTGTTTTTT.